This T cell receptor (beta chain) was observed in a study of blood T cell repertoires in COVID-19. Across the whole study: There were acute and convalescent COVID-19 samples, and they came from the United States, Italy and Spain. The cDNA or gDNA used as material had been derived from T cells, B-cell-depleted T cells, or PBMCs.

CDR3 length: 14 amino acids. Looked up from germline, CDR1 is LNHDA and CDR2 is SQIVND (reference sequence). Trimming shortened V by 4 bases and J by 1 base, and 11 bases separated the two germline ends. Original processing methods: Estimates of nucleated cell counts were drawn from the amplification of reference gene primers. TCRdb's table, derived via immunoSEQ multiplex PCR, lists solely in-frame clones and lacks some. V, J and clone size are those of that table, while D and trimming were read from the DNA. The sample holds some 400,000 clones, around 90% seen once. The sequenced sample was peripheral blood. The origin of this receptor is a human donor in a cohort sampled during active COVID-19. V usage is TRBV19 and J usage is TRBJ2-7, with a weak D call TRBD1 (6 bases). CDR3 DNA sequence: TGTGCCAGTAGTAAGACAGGCGCATCCTACGAGCAGTACTTC. Its translation is CASSKTGASYEQYF.